This T cell receptor (beta chain) was sequenced for a study of shared clonotypes between healthy human individuals. Assay used: immunoSEQ multiplex PCR; TCRdb lists only in-frame clones, some missing. This table holds about 320,000 clones, over 75% found once. The CDR3 covers 13 residues. Deletions cut 2 bases from V and 2 bases from J, with 5 bases between. CDR1 and CDR2 from the germline V gene are MNHNY and SVGAGI (reference sequence). Together with CD45RO+ cells, CCR7-negative CD45RA+ TemRA cells were included in CD8 memory. The receptor comes from a man aged 18 to 29 in good health. The rearrangement uses TRBV6-6 and TRBJ2-3; no firm D call. Sequencing used memory CD8+ T cells sorted from blood. Described subset: CD45RO+ cells pooled with CCR7-negative TemRA cells. DNA of the CDR3: TGTGCCAGCAGTTACCTGCACACAGATACGCAGTATTTT. Translation gives CASSYLHTDTQYF.